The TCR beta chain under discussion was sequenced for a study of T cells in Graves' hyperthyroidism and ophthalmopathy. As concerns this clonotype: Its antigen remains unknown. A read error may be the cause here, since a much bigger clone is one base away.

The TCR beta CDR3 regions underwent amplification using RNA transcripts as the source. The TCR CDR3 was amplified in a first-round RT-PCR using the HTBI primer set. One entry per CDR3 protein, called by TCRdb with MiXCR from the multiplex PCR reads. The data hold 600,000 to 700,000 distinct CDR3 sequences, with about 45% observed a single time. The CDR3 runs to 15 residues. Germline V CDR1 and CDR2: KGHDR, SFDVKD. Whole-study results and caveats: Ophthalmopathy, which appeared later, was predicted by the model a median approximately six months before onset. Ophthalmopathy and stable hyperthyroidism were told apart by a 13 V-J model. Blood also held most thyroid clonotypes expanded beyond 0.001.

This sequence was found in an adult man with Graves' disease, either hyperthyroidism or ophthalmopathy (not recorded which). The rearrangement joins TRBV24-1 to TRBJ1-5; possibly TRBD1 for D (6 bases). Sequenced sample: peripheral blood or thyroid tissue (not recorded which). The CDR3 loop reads CATSDSGHLNQHQHF. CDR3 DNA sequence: TGTGCCACCAGTGATTCGGGACATCTCAATCAGCACCAGCATTTT.